Below are 18 T cell receptor beta chains sequenced from a single sample in a study of shared T cell receptors in the human thymus. Generated by immunoSEQ multiplex PCR, the TCRdb table keeps only in-frame clones and is missing some. The sample includes hundreds of thousands of clones, roughly 85% of them seen just once. The same specimen was also included in a second study, on human thymus T cells.

Sequenced sample: thymocytes. These receptors were collected from a girl under three years old with a congenital heart defect.

This rearrangement joins TRBV9 to TRBJ1-1; the D gene is possibly TRBD1 (5 bases). The V end was cut by 2 bases, the J end by 2 bases, with 19 bases between. CDR1 SGDLS and CDR2 YYNGEE come from the germline V gene. This CDR3 contains 17 residues. The CDR3 sequence is CASSVGGPTSFNTEAFF. The CDR3 coding sequence is TGTGCCAGCAGCGTCGGGGGACCAACCTCCTTTAACACTGAAGCTTTCTTT.

The chain is built from TRBV5-6 and TRBJ1-2, with 9 bases lining up with TRBD1. Germline trimming cut 4 bases from V and 5 bases from J; bases unmatched to any gene: 3. From germline, CDR1 is SGHDT and CDR2 YYEEEE. CDR3 length: 13 amino acids. CDR3 DNA: TGTGCCAGCAGCCCCGGGACAGGGTATGGCTACACCTTC. Translated: CASSPGTGYGYTF.

The chain carries TRBV29-1 and TRBJ1-1; D gene ambiguous. This CDR3 is 11 amino acids long. The V and J ends lost 7 bases and 5 bases respectively, with 11 bases between them. Germline loops: CDR1 SQVTM, CDR2 ANQGSEA. CDR3 coding DNA: TGCAGCGCTGGAGGTAGGACTGAAGCTTTCTTT. The encoded protein is CSAGGRTEAFF.

The J gene is TRBJ1-5, the V gene TRBV6-1; D is undetermined. The CDR3 spans 15 residues. CDR1 is MNHNS, CDR2 SASEGT, per germline. V lost 4 bases to trimming and J lost 2 bases, with 12 bases between them. The CDR3 nucleotides read TGTGCCAGCAGTGGAAGGACTCTCCGCAATCAGCCCCAGCATTTT. As protein: CASSGRTLRNQPQHF.

The CDR3 reads CASSPRVLFGLFGYTF. The CDR3 nucleotides read TGTGCCAGCAGCCCTCGTGTGCTCTTCGGGTTATTCGGCTACACCTTC. The genes are TRBV9 and TRBJ1-2, with D unclear. The CDR3 loop spans 16 amino acids. CDR1 and CDR2 from the germline V gene are SGDLS and YYNGEE. The ends were cut back, 4 bases at V and 8 bases at J, with 24 bases in the middle. The full variable domain, with the rest looked up from reference TRBV9 and TRBJ1-2, is DSGVTQTPKHLITATGQRVTLRCSPRSGDLSVYWYQQSLDQGLQFLIQYYNGEERAKGNILERFSAQQFPDLHSELNLSSLELGDSALYFCASSPRVLFGLFGYTFGSGTRLTVV.

This clone was found once. V and J are TRBV5-8 and TRBJ1-5, with a tentative D call TRBD1 (6 bases). The V end lost 4 bases, the J end lost 6 bases, and 17 bases lay between the germline ends. CDR1 and CDR2 from the germline V gene are SGHTS and YDEGEE. This CDR3 contains 15 residues. CDR3 region: CASSLWTAAGQPQHF. The CDR3 nucleotides are TGTGCCAGCAGCCTCTGGACAGCTGCCGGTCAGCCCCAGCATTTT. The whole variable domain, remainder taken from reference TRBV5-8 and TRBJ1-5, is EAGVTQSPTHLIKTRGQQATLRCSPISGHTSVYWYQQALGLGLQFLLWYDEGEERNRGNFPPRFSGRQFPNYSSELNVNALELEDSALYLCASSLWTAAGQPQHFGDGTRLSIL.

The chain combines TRBV6-6 with TRBJ1-2, with D hard to call. Germline CDR1 and CDR2: MNHNY and SVGAGI (reference sequence). The CDR3 is 13 amino acids. V lost 6 bases and J 4 bases, leaving 12 bases between the germline ends. This CDR3 reads CASSRTVTYGYTF. DNA for the CDR3: TGTGCCAGCAGCCGAACAGTTACCTATGGCTACACCTTC.

This clone was detected a few times. The CDR3 sequence: CASSYEVSSYEQYF. The CDR3 coding sequence is TGTGCCAGCAGTTATGAGGTGAGCTCCTACGAGCAGTACTTC. The V call is TRBV6-5, the J call TRBJ2-7; no firm D call. V lost 3 bases to trimming and J lost 0 bases, with 9 bases between them. The germline CDR1 and CDR2 sequences are MNHEY and SVGAGI. CDR3 length: 14 residues.

The chain employs TRBV18 and TRBJ1-2, with 8 positions matching TRBD1. Germline lookup yields CDR1 KGHSH and CDR2 LQKENI. The length of the CDR3 is 18 residues. Trimming cost V 1 base and J 7 bases; bases outside gene matches: 17. The CDR3: CASSPHTGTGVFGCGYTF. In DNA, the CDR3 is TGTGCCAGCTCACCACACACCGGGACAGGAGTTTTTGGCTGTGGCTACACCTTC. Complete variable domain (other parts from reference TRBV18 and TRBJ1-2): NAGVMQNPRHLVRRRGQEARLRCSPMKGHSHVYWYRQLPEEGLKFMVYLQKENIIDESGMPKERFSAEFPKEGPSILRIQQVVRGDSAAYFCASSPHTGTGVFGCGYTFGSGTRLTVV.

This clone was seen just once. The chain recombines TRBV7-8 with TRBJ1-1, with 7 nucleotides matching TRBD1. After removal of 1 base from V and 1 base from J, the junction contained 6 bases not matched to a gene. The length of the CDR3 is 16 residues. The germline gives CDR1 SGHVS, CDR2 FQNEAQ. The CDR3 DNA sequence: TGTGCCAGCAGCTTAGACTCCCGGGACAGGAACACTGAAGCTTTCTTT. Its protein product is CASSLDSRDRNTEAFF.

J is TRBJ1-4 and V is TRBV2, with D unclear. In germline, CDR1 is SNHLY, CDR2 FYNNEI. V gave up 4 bases and J gave up 10 bases, with 22 bases separating them. This CDR3 region has 16 residues. This CDR3 is CASSGPVERNPGKLFF. The CDR3 DNA follows: TGTGCCAGCAGTGGCCCCGTCGAGAGAAATCCTGGAAAACTGTTTTTT.

The V call is TRBV7-9, the J call TRBJ2-1; 9 bases agree with TRBD2. CDR1 SEHNR and CDR2 FQNEAQ come from the germline V gene (reference sequence). The length of the CDR3 is 14 residues. After removal of 8 bases from V and 7 bases from J, the junction contained 9 bases not matched to a gene. The CDR3 bases are TGTGCCAGCGTCGGAAGCGGGGGGCTGAATGAGCAGTTCTTC. Translating it yields CASVGSGGLNEQFF.

V is TRBV7-9 and J is TRBJ1-6; TRBD1 matches at 8 bases. CDR1 and CDR2 (germline): SEHNR, FQNEAQ (reference sequence). V was clipped by 3 bases and J by 11 bases; unmatched bases: 12. CDR3 length: 16 amino acids. The CDR3 protein is CASSFDSGQAFPPLHF. CDR3 nucleotide sequence: TGTGCCAGCAGCTTTGATTCGGGACAGGCTTTTCCACCCCTCCACTTT.

This chain links TRBV5-8 with TRBJ2-5, with 7 bases lining up with TRBD1. The DNA end favors TRBJ2-7, so the J call may be wrong. The germline gives CDR1 SGHTS, CDR2 YDEGEE. CDR3 length: 15 residues. In DNA, the CDR3 is TGTGCCAGCAGCTTGGGGGACAGAGGCTCCTACGAGCAGTACTTC. Translation: CASSLGDRGSYEQYF.

V usage is TRBV10-3 and J usage is TRBJ2-1; D may be TRBD2 (6 bases). V gave up 4 bases and J gave up 10 bases, with 23 bases separating them. Per the germline V gene, CDR1 is ENHRY and CDR2 is SYGVKD. CDR3 length equals 16 residues. The CDR3 sequence: CAISGQDGRRRSEQFF. The CDR3 bases are TGTGCCATCAGTGGCCAAGACGGGAGACGAAGGAGCGAGCAGTTCTTC.

V and J are TRBV28 and TRBJ2-5; TRBD2 aligns across 14 bases. Germline trimming cut 6 bases from V and 1 base from J; bases unmatched to any gene: 16. The CDR3 contains 20 residues. The germline V gene encodes CDR1 MDHEN and CDR2 SYDVKM. CDR3 protein: CASSPTKTSGGARIQETQYF. CDR3 nucleotide sequence: TGTGCCAGCAGCCCTACTAAGACTAGCGGGGGGGCGAGAATCCAAGAGACCCAGTACTTC.

The table lists this clone with a few counts. The rearrangement joins TRBV7-2 to TRBJ2-1; possibly TRBD2 for D (6 bases). Trimming removed 5 bases from V and 8 bases from J, with 22 bases in between. Germline CDR1 SGHTA, CDR2 FQGNSA. CDR3 length equals 16 residues. CDR3 region: CASSLRTGVILDEQFF. The DNA for the CDR3 is TGTGCCAGCAGCCTTCGGACGGGGGTTATCCTCGATGAGCAGTTCTTC.

V usage is TRBV6-1 and J usage is TRBJ1-6; the D gene is possibly TRBD1 (5 bases). CDR1 and CDR2 (germline): MNHNS, SASEGT. The CDR3 covers 16 residues. Trimming pared 0 bases from V and 3 bases from J, leaving 9 bases between. CDR3 amino acids: CASSEAPTDYNSPLHF. CDR3 in DNA: TGTGCCAGCAGTGAAGCGCCGACAGACTATAATTCACCCCTCCACTTT.